Following are 10 T cell receptor beta chains from one sample sequenced in a study of PD-1 blockade in mismatch repair-deficient tumors. The data were produced by immunoSEQ multiplex PCR, yet TCRdb's version contains in-frame clones alone and is incomplete. The sample consists of under 85,000 clones, around four fifths of them appearing once. The sample consisted of peripheral blood, taken 2 weeks after starting pembrolizumab. These receptors were taken from an adult with mismatch repair-deficient cancer.

V and J are TRBV29-1 and TRBJ1-2; no clear D. V lost 4 bases, J lost 7 bases, and 10 bases lay in between. Germline V gene sequence: CDR1 SQVTM, CDR2 ANQGSEA. The CDR3 consists of 11 residues. CDR3 sequence reads: CSVAHDSGYTF. CDR3 in DNA: TGCAGCGTTGCCCACGATAGTGGCTACACCTTC.

Note on this clone: The same CDR3 is also encoded by other DNA sequences in this sample. The V gene is TRBV5-1, the J gene TRBJ2-3; D remains unclear. This CDR3 is 14 amino acids long. Trimming left V 2 bases short and J 0 bases short, with 7 bases between. Germline V lookup: CDR1 SGHRS, CDR2 YFSETQ. In nucleotides, the CDR3 is TGCGCCAGCAGCTTAGGGCAGAGCACAGATACGCAGTATTTT. It translates to CASSLGQSTDTQYF.

This rearrangement joins TRBV5-1 to TRBJ1-2, with 8 nucleotides matching TRBD1. CDR3 length: 17 residues. V lost 0 bases and J lost 8; bases outside the gene matches: 15. The V gene's germline CDR1 is SGHRS and CDR2 YFSETQ. CDR3 region: CASSLVGGTGPPRGYTF. CDR3 nucleotides: TGCGCCAGCAGCTTGGTCGGGGGGACAGGTCCTCCCCGGGGCTACACCTTC.

This clone has just one count. The V gene is TRBV29-1, the J gene TRBJ1-1; D uncertain. Between the trimmed V and J ends, which lost 1 base and 1 base, there was a span of 7 bases. This CDR3 has 13 residues. The germline gives CDR1 SQVTM, CDR2 ANQGSEA. The CDR3 region has the DNA TGCAGCGTTGAAGCCGGACGGAACACTGAAGCTTTCTTT. Translating gives CSVEAGRNTEAFF. Together with reference TRBV29-1 and TRBJ1-1, the CDR3 gives the full variable domain: SAVISQKPSRDICQRGTSLTIQCQVDSQVTMMFWYRQQPGQSLTLIATANQGSEATYESGFVIDKFPISRPNLTFSTLTVSNMSPEDSSIYLCSVEAGRNTEAFFGQGTRLTVV.

The rearrangement uses TRBV6-5 and TRBJ2-5; possible D gene TRBD1, 6 bases. This CDR3 spans 13 amino acids. V shed 3 bases and J shed 8 bases, with 13 bases lying between them. Per germline, CDR1 MNHEY and CDR2 SVGAGI. CDR3 protein: CASSYQGRGTQYF. Here the CDR3 DNA reads TGTGCCAGCAGTTATCAGGGGCGAGGAACCCAGTACTTC.

The V call is TRBV5-4, the J call TRBJ2-3, with D hard to call. The V end was cut by 0 bases, the J end by 2 bases, with 1 base between. The CDR3 is 12 amino acids. In germline, CDR1 is SGHNT, CDR2 YYREEE (reference sequence). The chain's CDR3 is CASSLVTDTQYF. CDR3 coding DNA: TGTGCCAGCAGCTTGGTCACAGATACGCAGTATTTT.

The gene calls are TRBV14 and TRBJ2-5; D unresolved. The CDR3 loop spans 15 amino acids. V was pared by 0 bases and J by 5 bases, with 13 bases between. Germline V gene sequence: CDR1 SGHDN, CDR2 FVKESK. This CDR3 is CASSQDSWSGETQYF. The CDR3, as DNA: TGTGCCAGCAGCCAAGATTCTTGGTCTGGGGAGACCCAGTACTTC.

The chain uses TRBV9 and TRBJ2-5; D remains ambiguous. Per the germline V gene, CDR1 is SGDLS and CDR2 is YYNGEE. The CDR3 has 14 residues. V was clipped by 0 bases and J by 3 bases, with 9 bases between them. The CDR3 DNA reads as TGTGCCAGCAGCGTAGGGCCCTTAGAAGAGACCCAGTACTTC. Encoded protein: CASSVGPLEETQYF.

This clone was counted a few times. The genes are TRBV18 and TRBJ1-1, with 9 bases matching TRBD1. V lost 6 bases, J lost 4 bases, and 9 bases stayed unmatched. CDR1 and CDR2 (germline): KGHSH, LQKENI. CDR3 length: 15 amino acids. Written as DNA, the CDR3 is TGTGCCAGCTCCCGCACAGGGGGCCTTAGCACTGAAGCTTTCTTT. This sequence encodes CASSRTGGLSTEAFF.

The CDR3 region is CASSRGTATNYGYTF. Written as DNA, the CDR3 is TGTGCCAGCAGCCGGGGGACAGCTACTAACTATGGCTACACCTTC. V is TRBV6-5 and J is TRBJ1-2; 7 bases are a match to TRBD1. Germline CDR1 is MNHEY and CDR2 is SVGAGI. This CDR3 spans 15 amino acids. The V gene end was trimmed by 6 bases and the J gene end by 0 bases; junction bases not matched to a gene: 7.